The next 20 T cell receptor beta chains were all read from a single sample in a study of Ad26.COV2.S vaccination and SARS-CoV-2 variants. Treatment denoted: about 20 received Ad26.COV2.S at low or high dose, single or two shots; 5 received placebo; per-sample allocation not given. Samples were taken on day 63 after the first vaccine or placebo injection. Assay: immunoSEQ multiplex PCR; the TCRdb copy retains only in-frame clones and omits some. The data show about 260,000 clones, 87% seen once. The sample here was peripheral blood, taken in a trial of Ad26.COV2.S vaccine versus placebo. The receptors originated from a person aged 18 to 59 who received the Ad26.COV2.S COVID-19 vaccine or a placebo.

The chain carries TRBV10-3 and TRBJ2-7; D perhaps matches TRBD1 (5 bases). Germline assignment: CDR1 ENHRY and CDR2 SYGVKD. The CDR3 length is 15 residues. V was pared by 7 bases and J by 5 bases, with 21 bases between. CDR3 protein: CAIKGSSGLGHEQYF. The CDR3 nucleotides read TGTGCCATCAAAGGGTCCTCAGGGTTGGGCCACGAGCAGTACTTC.

This sequence joins TRBV2 and TRBJ2-7; D ambiguous. The V and J ends lost 4 bases and 0 bases respectively, with 13 bases between them. Germline CDR1 SNHLY, CDR2 FYNNEI. The CDR3 is made up of 15 amino acids. The CDR3 protein is CASSGVRAYSYEQYF. The CDR3 nucleotides read TGTGCCAGCAGTGGAGTAAGGGCCTACTCCTACGAGCAGTACTTC.

This rearrangement joins TRBV13 to TRBJ1-2; 9 nucleotides line up with TRBD1. V gave up 0 bases and J gave up 4 bases; unmatched junction bases: 3. The CDR3 runs 15 residues. CDR1 and CDR2 from the germline V gene are PRHDT and FYEKMQ (reference sequence). The CDR3 DNA reads as TGTGCCAGCAGCTTAGGAACAGGGGGCGGCTATGGCTACACCTTC. Amino acids: CASSLGTGGGYGYTF.

The gene calls are TRBV7-9 and TRBJ1-6, with unresolved D. This CDR3 has 15 residues. Germline V gene sequence: CDR1 SEHNR, CDR2 FQNEAQ (reference sequence). V gave up 2 bases and J gave up 10 bases, with 15 bases separating them. CDR3 DNA sequence: TGTGCCAGCAGCTTAACCGCCAGTTCTCCCTCACCCCTCCACTTT. Translating it yields CASSLTASSPSPLHF.

The CDR3, as DNA: TGTGCCAGTAGCTCACTAGCGGGAGGGGACGATGAGCAGTTCTTC. It encodes CASSSLAGGDDEQFF. The chain employs TRBV19 and TRBJ2-1; 13 bases align to TRBD2. Germline CDR1 reads LNHDA; CDR2 reads SQIVND (reference sequence). J lost 8 bases, V lost 6 bases, and 7 bases had no gene match. There are 15 residues in the CDR3.

The CDR3 is CASSLARGSNQPQHF. For the CDR3, the DNA is TGTGCCAGCAGCTTAGCCAGGGGGAGCAATCAGCCCCAGCATTTT. The chain has TRBV7-2 and TRBJ1-5; 7 bases line up with TRBD1. Trimming cost V 0 bases and J 1 base; bases outside gene matches: 0. CDR1 SGHTA and CDR2 FQGNSA come from the germline V gene. The CDR3 loop spans 15 amino acids.

This clone was seen a single time. The chain carries TRBV7-8 and TRBJ2-1; D remains unclear. This CDR3 has 13 residues. V lost 1 base and J lost 7, with 8 bases in between. Germline V CDR1 and CDR2: SGHVS, FQNEAQ. The CDR3 loop is CASSLGLGNEQFF. The CDR3 bases are TGTGCCAGCAGCTTAGGTCTAGGAAATGAGCAGTTCTTC.

This clone was seen only a few times. The CDR3: CASRPDRGANQPQHF. DNA of the CDR3: TGTGCCAGCAGGCCGGACAGGGGCGCTAATCAGCCCCAGCATTTT. The chain joins TRBV6-5 to TRBJ1-5, with 9 bases fitting TRBD1. V lost 6 bases, J lost 4 bases, and 7 bases stayed unmatched. Germline V gives CDR1 MNHEY, CDR2 SVGAGI. The CDR3 runs 15 residues.

V is TRBV6-5 and J is TRBJ2-7; 7 positions agree with TRBD1. Germline V gene sequence: CDR1 MNHEY, CDR2 SVGAGI. The CDR3 is 12 residues long. V lost 6 bases to trimming and J lost 7 bases; unmatched junction nucleotides: 6. The CDR3: CASSRTGDEQYV. The CDR3 bases are TGTGCCAGCAGCCGCACAGGGGATGAGCAGTACGTC.

This clone was observed a few times. The V call is TRBV7-2, the J call TRBJ2-7; no reliable D call. Looked up from germline, CDR1 is SGHTA and CDR2 is FQGNSA. Trimming cost V 5 bases and J 7 bases, with 12 bases left between them. The CDR3 sequence is 12 residues long. DNA for the CDR3: TGTGCCAGCAGCACATACGACGGGGAGCAGTACTTC. Amino acids: CASSTYDGEQYF.

This clone was counted between two and nine times. J is TRBJ2-1 and V is TRBV6-5; D might be TRBD2 (5 bases). This CDR3 contains 13 residues. Germline V gene sequence: CDR1 MNHEY, CDR2 SVGAGI. Trimming shortened V by 7 bases and J by 5 bases, and 12 bases separated the two germline ends. The CDR3 bases are TGTGCCAGCAAGCCCAGGCGGGACAATGAGCAGTTCTTC. Its translation is CASKPRRDNEQFF.

V is TRBV5-6 and J is TRBJ2-7, with no clear D. The CDR3 sequence is 12 residues long. V was cut by 5 bases and J by 3 bases, with 9 bases left in between. Germline CDR1 reads SGHDT; CDR2 reads YYEEEE. The CDR3 nucleotides read TGTGCCAGCAGTCAGGACGGCTACGAGCAGTACGTC. Amino acids: CASSQDGYEQYV.

This chain joins TRBV4-1 and TRBJ1-2; tentative D call: TRBD1 (6 bases). The V end was cut by 4 bases, the J end by 3 bases, with 12 bases between. CDR1 and CDR2 from the germline V gene are MGHRA and YSYEKL. The length of the CDR3 is 14 residues. The CDR3 reads CASSRQAQDYGYTF. The CDR3 nucleotides read TGCGCCAGCAGCCGACAGGCCCAAGACTATGGCTACACCTTC.

V gene TRBV27 combines with J gene TRBJ2-1, with TRBD2 matching 7 bases. There are 17 residues in the CDR3. Germline assignment: CDR1 MNHEY and CDR2 SMNVEV (reference sequence). V gave up 1 base and J gave up 2 bases; unmatched junction bases: 8. The CDR3: CASSLLSERGPYNEQFF. As DNA, the CDR3 is TGTGCCAGCAGTTTATTGTCGGAGCGGGGCCCCTACAATGAGCAGTTCTTC.

The chain has TRBV3-1 (or the pseudogene TRBV3-2) and TRBJ2-1; no reliable D call. Between the trimmed V and J ends, which lost 2 bases and 15 bases, there was a span of 11 bases. The CDR3 has 11 residues. Germline V CDR1 and CDR2: LGHDT, YNNKEL (reference sequence). The CDR3 loop reads CASSQYDMAFF. The CDR3 DNA reads as TGTGCCAGCAGCCAATACGATATGGCGTTCTTC.

CDR3 sequence: CASSGSPTRGEKLFF. CDR3 DNA sequence: TGTGCCAGCAGTGGGAGTCCCACACGAGGTGAAAAACTGTTTTTT. This chain joins TRBV2 and TRBJ1-4; the D is unclear. The CDR3 runs to 15 residues. Germline CDR1 SNHLY, CDR2 FYNNEI. Trimming removed 4 bases from V and 7 bases from J, with 16 bases in between.

The chain combines TRBV7-9 with TRBJ1-6, with D uncertain. Germline V gene sequence: CDR1 SEHNR, CDR2 FQNEAQ (reference sequence). V lost 5 bases to trimming and J lost 0 bases, with 8 bases between them. The CDR3 extends over 15 amino acids. The CDR3 loop is CASSPPSSYNSPLHF. The CDR3 DNA reads as TGTGCCAGCAGCCCCCCGAGCTCCTATAATTCACCCCTCCACTTT.

The CDR3 is CASSQDAGNTGELFF. CDR3 in DNA: TGCGCCAGCAGCCAAGATGCAGGGAACACCGGGGAGCTGTTTTTT. The rearrangement uses TRBV4-1 and TRBJ2-2; D not resolved. The germline V gene encodes CDR1 MGHRA and CDR2 YSYEKL. The CDR3 spans 15 residues. The V end lost 0 bases, the J end lost 1 base, and 6 bases lay between the germline ends.

The CDR3 region has the DNA TGTGCCAGCTCACCACCGACCATCTCGGACACTGAAGCTTTCTTT. Translation: CASSPPTISDTEAFF. The chain couples TRBV18 to TRBJ1-1; no definite D call. V dropped 0 bases and J dropped 3 bases, with 11 bases sitting between them. Germline V gene lookup returns CDR1 KGHSH and CDR2 LQKENI. The CDR3 sequence is 15 residues long. The whole variable domain, filled in from reference TRBV18 and TRBJ1-1, reads NAGVMQNPRHLVRRRGQEARLRCSPMKGHSHVYWYRQLPEEGLKFMVYLQKENIIDESGMPKERFSAEFPKEGPSILRIQQVVRGDSAAYFCASSPPTISDTEAFFGQGTRLTVV.

The rearrangement joins TRBV3-1 (or the pseudogene TRBV3-2) to TRBJ1-5; TRBD1 might be the D (5 bases). Trimming took 5 bases from V and 2 from J, leaving 16 bases between them. This CDR3 has 16 residues. Per germline, CDR1 LGHDT and CDR2 YNNKEL (reference sequence). The CDR3 loop is CASSAGGVSGNQPQHF. In DNA, the CDR3 is TGTGCCAGCAGCGCCGGGGGGGTCAGCGGCAATCAGCCCCAGCATTTT.